Presented here are 20 T cell receptor beta chains from one specimen sequenced in a study of breast tumors, draining lymph nodes, adjacent tissues. MiXCR was run by TCRdb on the multiplex PCR reads, yielding one entry per CDR3 protein. The data hold approximately 280,000 distinct CDR3 sequences, with roughly 30% observed a single time. Samples came from axillary lymph nodes draining the breast cancer. Sequencing was performed on axillary lymph node tissue. These receptors all come from a female donor with breast cancer. Some clones in this sample may be carry-over from other donors' samples.

In its sample, this clonotype was seen many times. V is TRBV12-5 and J is TRBJ2-5; D might be TRBD1 (5 bases). V was pared by 6 bases and J by 2 bases, with 16 bases between. This CDR3 spans 15 amino acids. From germline, CDR1 is LGHNT and CDR2 FRNRAP. The CDR3 spells CASGNPMPGQETQYF. The CDR3 DNA sequence: TGTGCTAGTGGCAACCCCATGCCAGGGCAAGAGACCCAGTACTTC.

This clonotype was seen many times. The chain employs TRBV29-1 and TRBJ2-2; D may match TRBD1 or TRBD2 (5 bases each). This CDR3 has 14 amino acids. Germline-derived CDR1 and CDR2 are SQVTM and ANQGSEA. Trimming took off 6 bases at V and 1 base at J, with 12 bases between the two ends. CDR3 nucleotides: TGCAGCGTCCCGGGACCACTGAACACCGGGGAGCTGTTTTTT. The encoded protein is CSVPGPLNTGELFF.

With regard to this clonotype: The CDR3 does not close with the conserved phenylalanine or tryptophan, likely indicating a read error. The chain has TRBV11-3 and TRBJ2-5; 9 nucleotides align to TRBD1. Germline values: CDR1 SGHNT, CDR2 YENEEA. This CDR3 has 15 amino acids. V dropped 5 bases and J dropped 5; count of bases not matched to a gene: 9. CDR3: CASSRRTGADETQYL. CDR3 DNA: TGTGCCAGCAGCAGAAGGACAGGGGCCGATGAGACCCAGTACCTC.

Of note for this clonotype: With a much larger clone just one base away, this may be a read error. The chain links TRBV12-3 or TRBV12-4 to TRBJ2-2, with 8 bases matching TRBD2. There are 16 residues in the CDR3. The CDR3 coding sequence is TGTGCCAGCAGAGTAGCGGGATGGGGAAACACCGGGGAGCCGTTTTTT. It codes for CASRVAGWGNTGEPFF.

This clonotype was seen only once. Without the conserved terminal phenylalanine or tryptophan, this CDR3 likely stems from a read error. This chain uses TRBV6-1 with TRBJ2-5; D call uncertain. Germline V gene lookup returns CDR1 MNHNS and CDR2 SASEGT. V was clipped by 0 bases and J by 1 base, with 6 bases between them. This CDR3 region has 14 residues. CDR3 sequence: CASSEAGTQETQYL. CDR3 DNA sequence: TGTGCCAGCAGTGAAGCGGGCACCCAAGAGACCCAGTACCTC.

This clonotype was observed at least ten times. This rearrangement joins TRBV6-6 to TRBJ2-1; possible D gene TRBD2, 6 bases. V was shortened by 7 bases and J by 1 base, with 14 bases between the two germline ends. Germline V CDR1 and CDR2: MNHNY, SVGAGI (reference sequence). There are 15 residues in the CDR3. The CDR3: CASTLMEGSYNEQFF. The CDR3 DNA follows: TGTGCCAGCACCTTAATGGAGGGGTCCTACAATGAGCAGTTCTTC.

This clonotype was seen ten or more times. The V gene is TRBV27, the J gene TRBJ1-6, with D tentatively TRBD1 (6 bases). V lost 4 bases, J lost 8 bases, and 15 bases lay in between. Germline CDR1 MNHEY, CDR2 SMNVEV (reference sequence). The CDR3 loop spans 15 amino acids. CDR3 sequence: CASSYQTGLDSPLHF. The CDR3 region has the DNA TGTGCCAGCAGTTACCAAACAGGGCTTGATTCACCCCTCCACTTT.

This clonotype showed up many times. The CDR3 coding sequence is TGTGCCAGCAGCTTGGGGACTCTTTCCAACTATGGCTACACCTTC. Its translation is CASSLGTLSNYGYTF. The V call is TRBV5-6, the J call TRBJ1-2; no firm D call. The germline V gene encodes CDR1 SGHDT and CDR2 YYEEEE. The germline V and J ends were trimmed by 0 bases and 2 bases, with 11 bases remaining between them. The CDR3 extends over 15 amino acids.

This clonotype was seen at least ten times. CDR3 amino acids: CASSQSGDANYEQYF. The DNA of the CDR3 is TGTGCCAGCAGCCAAAGCGGGGACGCAAACTACGAGCAGTACTTC. V gene TRBV11-2 combines with J gene TRBJ2-7; TRBD2 matches at 7 bases. This CDR3 has 15 residues. Trimming took 5 bases from V and 3 from J; bases not matched to a gene: 10. Germline values: CDR1 SGHAT, CDR2 FQNNGV.

In this sample, this clonotype turned up many times. The gene calls are TRBV6-2 or TRBV6-3 and TRBJ2-7, with D unresolved. With 6 bases removed from V and 4 bases from J, the gap between germline ends came to 13 bases. Germline assignment: CDR1 MNHEY and CDR2 SVGEGT. The CDR3 loop spans 13 amino acids. The CDR3 DNA sequence: TGTGCCAGCAGATCTACGAATCGATACGAGCAGTACTTC. Amino acid sequence: CASRSTNRYEQYF.

This clonotype was detected ten times or more. The chain combines TRBV10-3 with TRBJ2-7, with D perhaps TRBD2 (6 bases). CDR3 size: 17 residues. CDR1 and CDR2 (germline): ENHRY, SYGVKD. Trimming took 0 bases from V and 4 from J, leaving 19 bases between them. As DNA, the CDR3 is TGTGCCATCAGTGAGTCGGCCCACGCGCGGGGAGGATACGAGCAGTACTTC. The encoded protein is CAISESAHARGGYEQYF.

This clonotype was recorded many times. The chain couples TRBV20-1 to TRBJ2-1; D is ambiguous. Germline assignment: CDR1 DFQATT and CDR2 SNEGSKA (reference sequence). The CDR3 length is 11 residues. Trimming cost V 7 bases and J 10 bases, with 14 bases left between them. CDR3 coding DNA: TGCAGTGGACGGAACCGCAGGGAGCAGTTCTTC. This gives the protein CSGRNRREQFF.

Comment on this clonotype: A much larger clone differs from this one at a single base, so this may be a read error. The chain links TRBV7-9 to TRBJ2-1; possible D gene TRBD2, 6 bases. Germline CDR1 is SEHNR and CDR2 is FQNEAQ (reference sequence). CDR3 size: 13 residues. CDR3 sequence reads: CASSLARARERFF. The CDR3 region has the DNA TGTGCCAGCAGCTTGGCCCGGGCACGGGAGCGGTTCTTC.

This clonotype was counted ten times or more. V gene TRBV6-5 combines with J gene TRBJ1-6, with TRBD1 identical over 8 bases. Germline values: CDR1 MNHEY, CDR2 SVGAGI. The length of the CDR3 is 16 residues. With 0 bases clipped from V and 8 bases from J, the junction kept 6 bases outside the gene matches. Here the CDR3 reads CASSYSTGAADSPLHF. CDR3 sequence (DNA): TGTGCCAGCAGTTACTCGACAGGGGCGGCCGATTCACCCCTCCACTTT.

This clonotype was observed many times. The rearrangement uses TRBV27 and TRBJ1-4; possibly TRBD1 for D (6 bases). V was pared by 10 bases and J by 10 bases, with 22 bases between. The CDR3 is 14 amino acids. Germline values: CDR1 MNHEY, CDR2 SMNVEV (reference sequence). The CDR3, as DNA: TGTGCCACCCCCGATGGGGACACCGTCCGAAAACTGTTTTTT. Protein product: CATPDGDTVRKLFF.

A few counts support this clonotype. A much larger clone differs by one base, so this may be a read error. Since no conserved phenylalanine or tryptophan closes the CDR3, a read error is the likely cause. The V gene is TRBV19, the J gene TRBJ2-1; TRBD2 aligns across 9 bases. The CDR3 has 16 residues. Germline lookup yields CDR1 LNHDA and CDR2 SQIVND (reference sequence). The V gene end was trimmed by 6 bases and the J gene end by 7 bases; junction bases not matched to a gene: 13. The CDR3 sequence: CASSLSDLAGRNEQFS. CDR3 bases: TGTGCCAGTAGCCTATCTGACCTAGCGGGGAGGAATGAGCAGTTCTCC.

A note on this clonotype: A much larger clone differs from this one at a single base, so this may be a read error. It is unclear where the CDR3 begins or ends on the DNA, so no DNA is shown, and the CDR3 is as TCRdb lists it. This chain uses TRBV9 with TRBJ2-1; the DNA was not compared with TRBD2, the D call given in the table. Both ends counted, the CDR3 spans 15 residues. Germline values: CDR1 SGDLS, CDR2 YYNGEE. CDR3: CASSVASGSRIEPFF.

This clonotype was counted at least ten times. This chain joins TRBV10-3 and TRBJ1-4, with D tentatively TRBD1 (6 bases). Germline V gene sequence: CDR1 ENHRY, CDR2 SYGVKD. Trimming took off 6 bases at V and 5 bases at J, with 22 bases between the two ends. This CDR3 is built from 17 residues. This CDR3 is CAISDLERDQGNEKLFF. In DNA form, the CDR3 reads TGTGCCATCAGCGACCTGGAGAGAGACCAGGGGAATGAAAAACTGTTTTTT.

This clonotype was seen a handful of times. J is TRBJ2-7 and V is TRBV28, with D uncertain. The V and J ends lost 7 bases and 6 bases respectively, with 16 bases between them. The germline V gene has CDR1 MDHEN and CDR2 SYDVKM. The CDR3 covers 13 residues. CDR3 nucleotide sequence: TGTGCCAGCACGGCCCTTCCCGTGGGCGAGCAGTACTTC. Residues: CASTALPVGEQYF.

The chain joins TRBV4-2 to TRBJ2-1, with TRBD2 identical over 9 bases. This CDR3 region has 14 residues. After removal of 9 bases from V and 8 bases from J, the junction contained 11 bases not matched to a gene. The germline CDR1 and CDR2 sequences are LGHNA and YNFKEQ. CDR3 DNA: TGTGCCAGTGGCCAAAGGGGACTAGCTTATGAGCAGTTCTTC. Protein product: CASGQRGLAYEQFF.